The source of this T cell receptor beta chain is a study of cytomegalovirus exposure and HLA in healthy donors. Germline CDR1 MGHRA, CDR2 YSYEKL. The CDR3 is made up of 16 amino acids. Trimming stripped 1 base from V and 7 bases from J, with 17 bases between. Here immunoSEQ multiplex PCR was the method, and the copy in TCRdb shows in-frame clones only, minus some. In the table there are tens of thousands of clones, roughly 96% of which are singletons. The clonotype comes from a woman between 18 and 30 years old in good health and CMV-seronegative. The rearrangement joins TRBV4-1 to TRBJ1-5; a weak D match, TRBD1 (6 bases). Material for sequencing was PBMCs. The CDR3 here is CASSQVTGPLRQPQHF. The DNA for the CDR3 is TGCGCCAGCAGCCAAGTGACAGGCCCCCTGCGACAGCCCCAGCATTTT.